Sequencing of this TCR beta chain was carried out in a study of cytomegalovirus exposure and HLA in healthy donors. Whole-study findings and limits: High specificity and sensitivity for cytomegalovirus status were reported for the classifier. Most sequenced TCRs were rare (though some public TCRs occurred in many donors).

This clone was observed a few times. Its specificity is not known. Germline values: CDR1 MNHNS, CDR2 SASEGT. CDR3 length equals 16 residues. V shed 2 bases and J shed 7 bases, with 21 bases lying between them. The repertoire was sequenced with immunoSEQ multiplex PCR; TCRdb's copy has only in-frame clones and lacks some. The sample includes about 160,000 clones, 75% to 90% of them seen just once. The specimen sequenced was PBMCs. The rearrangement uses TRBV6-1 and TRBJ2-7; the D gene is possibly TRBD2 (7 bases). The sequence was collected from a woman under 30 in good health and CMV-seronegative. The CDR3 coding sequence is TGTGCCAGCAGTGAACTCCTCCCCGGGGGGCTGGGGGAGCAGTACTTC. Translation: CASSELLPGGLGEQYF.